One T cell receptor beta chain is described in this entry. What it binds is not known. The sample is drawn from a study of T cell responses to AZD1222 COVID-19 vaccine. Study-wide results and limits: Seropositive AZD1222 recipients at baseline numbered only six or seven.

After removal of 5 bases from V and 2 bases from J, the junction contained 10 bases not matched to a gene. From germline, CDR1 is LNHDA and CDR2 SQIVND (reference sequence). The CDR3 has 16 amino acids. Measured with immunoSEQ multiplex PCR; TCRdb has only the in-frame clones, and not every one. The sample lists 95,000 to 100,000 clones, 85% to 90% occurring once. The rearrangement uses TRBV19 and TRBJ2-5; 8 bases line up with TRBD1. This receptor was taken from an adult in good health. The material sequenced was peripheral blood, taken on day 0 of AZD1222 vaccination. The CDR3 DNA is TGTGCCAGTAGTGTCATGGGACAGGAGGCGCAAGAGACCCAGTACTTC. This encodes CASSVMGQEAQETQYF.